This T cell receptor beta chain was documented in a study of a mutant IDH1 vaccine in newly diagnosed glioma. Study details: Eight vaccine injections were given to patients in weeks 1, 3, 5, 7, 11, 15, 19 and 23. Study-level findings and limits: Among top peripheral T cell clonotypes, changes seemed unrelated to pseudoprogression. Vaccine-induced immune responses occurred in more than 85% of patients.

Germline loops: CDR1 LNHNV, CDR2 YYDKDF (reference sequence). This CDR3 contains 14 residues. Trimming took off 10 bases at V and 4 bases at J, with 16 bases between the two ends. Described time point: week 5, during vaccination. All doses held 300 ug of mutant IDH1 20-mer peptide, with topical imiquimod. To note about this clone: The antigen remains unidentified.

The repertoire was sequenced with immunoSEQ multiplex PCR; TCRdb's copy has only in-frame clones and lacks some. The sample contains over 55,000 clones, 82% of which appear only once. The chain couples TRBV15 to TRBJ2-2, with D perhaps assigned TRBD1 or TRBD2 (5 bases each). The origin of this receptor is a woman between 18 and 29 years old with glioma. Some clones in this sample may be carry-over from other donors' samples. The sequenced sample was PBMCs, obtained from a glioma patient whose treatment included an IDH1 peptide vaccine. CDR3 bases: TGTGCCATCACCGGGACGACGAGCACCGGGGAGCTGTTTTTT. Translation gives CAITGTTSTGELFF. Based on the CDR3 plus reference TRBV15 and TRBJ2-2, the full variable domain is DAMVIQNPRYQVTQFGKPVTLSCSQTLNHNVMYWYQQKSSQAPKLLFHYYDKDFNNEADTPDNFQSRRPNTSFCFLDIRSPGLGDTAMYLCAITGTTSTGELFFGEGSRLTVL.